Ten or more counts support the clone carrying this T cell receptor beta chain. Preparation of the TCRbeta library used unique molecular identifiers. MiXCR, run by TCRdb on the PCR reads, gives a single entry per CDR3 protein. The repertoire holds over 450,000 distinct CDR3 sequences, with under 12% as singletons. This record belongs to a study of T-cell reconstitution after alpha-beta-depleted transplantation in children. Trimming removed 2 bases from V and 6 bases from J; junction bases left unmatched: 1. The CDR3 has 14 amino acids. CDR1 and CDR2 from the germline V gene are MNHEY and SMNVEV (reference sequence).

The clonotype was recovered from a child aged 2 to 10 with inherited bone marrow failure, due to receive a stem cell transplant. The starting material was PBMCs, obtained before TCRalphabeta/CD19-depleted stem cell transplant. The chain carries TRBV27 and TRBJ2-1; 10 nucleotides match TRBD2. The CDR3 here is CASSLRLAGNEQFF. The CDR3 nucleotides read TGTGCCAGCAGTTTAAGACTAGCGGGCAATGAGCAGTTCTTC.